This entry describes one TCR beta chain. The assay was immunoSEQ multiplex PCR, and TCRdb's table has in-frame clones only and misses some. The sample includes about 120,000 clones, about 90% of them seen just once. This sample was taken from a study of blood T cell repertoires in COVID-19. Trimming took 4 bases from V and 4 from J; bases not matched to a gene: 6. There are 14 residues in the CDR3. CDR1 and CDR2 (germline): SGHRS, YFSETQ. The rearrangement joins TRBV5-1 to TRBJ1-2, with 8 bases identical to TRBD1. This TCR was recovered from a woman aged 55 to 70 with COVID-19, enrolled during active disease. The sequencing input was peripheral blood. DNA of the CDR3: TGCGCCAGCAGCACCGCCGGGACAGGCTATGGCTACACCTTC. Protein: CASSTAGTGYGYTF.